The 5 T cell receptor beta chains below were found in one sample sequenced in a study of cytomegalovirus exposure and HLA in healthy donors. Amplification used 60 Vbeta primers and 13 Jbeta primers. Using immunoSEQ multiplex PCR, the repertoire was profiled, and TCRdb retains in-frame clones only, with some absent. Of approximately 90,000 clones listed, 85% are singletons. Specimen: PBMCs. The receptors derive from a man aged 40-49 years in good health and CMV-seropositive.

The chain joins TRBV19 to TRBJ1-6, with D tentatively TRBD1 (5 bases). The CDR3 loop spans 14 amino acids. CDR1 and CDR2 (germline): LNHDA, SQIVND (reference sequence). V lost 5 bases and J 6 bases, leaving 11 bases between the germline ends. The CDR3: CASSYLTANSPLHF. The CDR3 bases are TGTGCCAGTAGTTACTTGACAGCTAATTCACCCCTCCACTTT.

This clone was recorded only once. V is TRBV19 and J is TRBJ1-3; the D gene is possibly TRBD1 (6 bases). The CDR3 length is 15 residues. The germline CDR1 and CDR2 sequences are LNHDA and SQIVND (reference sequence). V was clipped by 3 bases and J by 0 bases, with 9 bases between them. CDR3 in DNA: TGTGCCAGTAGTATTAGGACAGTCTCTGGAAACACCATATATTTT. It codes for CASSIRTVSGNTIYF.

The V and J genes are TRBV7-8 and TRBJ1-6; tentatively, D is TRBD1 (6 bases). The CDR3 is 14 amino acids. V was pared by 4 bases and J by 6 bases, with 10 bases between. The V gene's germline CDR1 is SGHVS and CDR2 FQNEAQ. The CDR3 DNA reads TGTGCCAGCAGCTCCGGACAGTTTAATTCACCCCTCCACTTT. Translation: CASSSGQFNSPLHF.

This clone was seen more than once but under ten times. This chain joins TRBV6-5 and TRBJ1-1; a possible D gene is TRBD1 (5 bases). Germline CDR1 MNHEY, CDR2 SVGAGI. V was shortened by 8 bases and J by 2 bases, with 15 bases between the two germline ends. The CDR3 extends over 14 amino acids. For the CDR3, the DNA is TGTGCCAGCTGGGATAGGAGGGGTAACACTGAAGCTTTCTTT. Protein: CASWDRRGNTEAFF.

The chain employs TRBV14 and TRBJ2-7; the match to TRBD2 covers 9 bases. CDR1 SGHDN and CDR2 FVKESK come from the germline V gene. Trimming cost V 0 bases and J 3 bases; bases outside gene matches: 9. This CDR3 has 17 amino acids. This CDR3 reads CASSQETGTSRFYEQYF. Here the CDR3 DNA reads TGTGCCAGCAGCCAAGAAACCGGGACTAGCAGGTTCTACGAGCAGTACTTC.